This TCR beta chain was recovered during a study of blood T cell repertoires in COVID-19. Recruits, aged about 18 to 95 years, lived in around 24 US areas. Two consecutive negative NP/OP PCR tests, clearance, or resolved symptoms defined Cohort 3 recovery. Trimming removed 10 bases from V and 4 bases from J, with 20 bases in between. The CDR3 has 15 residues. Per the germline V gene, CDR1 is LNHDA and CDR2 is SQIVND (reference sequence). Under the authors' procedure: Estimates of nucleated cell counts were drawn from the amplification of reference gene primers. This table comes from immunoSEQ multiplex PCR, and its TCRdb copy is limited to in-frame clones, with some not included. The DNA gave D and trimming, while V, J and clone size come from that table. The sample has approximately 310,000 clones; approximately 91% are singletons.

Sequenced: PBMCs or T cells enriched from blood (not recorded which). The rearrangement links TRBV19 to TRBJ1-5, with D possibly TRBD1 on 5 matching bases. This clonotype originated in a man between 60 and 75 years old who had recovered from COVID-19. The CDR3 loop is CATGFSGAGNQPQHF. The CDR3 DNA reads as TGTGCCACTGGATTTAGCGGGGCAGGGAATCAGCCCCAGCATTTT.